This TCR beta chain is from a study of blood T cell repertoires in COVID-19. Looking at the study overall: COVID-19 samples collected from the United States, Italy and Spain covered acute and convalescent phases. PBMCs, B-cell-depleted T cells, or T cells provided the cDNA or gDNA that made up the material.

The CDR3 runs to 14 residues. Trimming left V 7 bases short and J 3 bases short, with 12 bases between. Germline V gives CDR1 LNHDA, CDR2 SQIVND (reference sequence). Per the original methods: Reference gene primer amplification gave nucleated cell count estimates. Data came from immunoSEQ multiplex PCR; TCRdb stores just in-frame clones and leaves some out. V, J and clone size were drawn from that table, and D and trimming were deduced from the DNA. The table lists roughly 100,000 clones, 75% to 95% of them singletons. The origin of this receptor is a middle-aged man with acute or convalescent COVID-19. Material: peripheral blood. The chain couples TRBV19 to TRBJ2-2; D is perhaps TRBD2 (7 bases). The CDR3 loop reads CASKGGGDTGELFF. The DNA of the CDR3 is TGTGCCAGTAAGGGGGGAGGGGACACCGGGGAGCTGTTTTTT.